This passage covers 18 T cell receptor beta chains from one sample sequenced in a study of blood T cell repertoires in COVID-19 (dated by TCRdb to about 2020). The protocol used for the library was the immunoSEQ multiplex PCR assay. Here the immuneACCESS table is served through TCRdb, limited to in-frame sequences with V and J called. Missing clones are a known gap in these copies; in checked studies unresolved V genes cover under half, and the rest lacks a known reason. For this sample the table gives some 200,000 clones, of which around 89% were detected only once. The ten largest clones capture 6% of the sample. Material for sequencing was peripheral blood. These TCRs come from a man aged 35 to 55 with active or convalescent COVID-19.

V gene TRBV28 combines with J gene TRBJ1-5; 9 positions agree with TRBD1. The CDR3 totals 14 residues. Losses at the gene ends were 9 bases for V and 5 bases for J; bases not matched to a gene: 8. From germline, CDR1 is MDHEN and CDR2 SYDVKM. The CDR3 nucleotides are TGTGCCAGTGTCCCGGGACAGGGACATCAGCCCCAGCATTTT. Protein product: CASVPGQGHQPQHF.

V is TRBV2 and J is TRBJ1-1, with D unclear. The CDR3 consists of 13 residues. Trimming cost V 8 bases and J 3 bases, with 13 bases left between them. CDR1 is SNHLY, CDR2 FYNNEI, per germline. The chain's CDR3 is CASGRQLDTEAFF. CDR3 DNA sequence: TGTGCCAGCGGGAGGCAGCTGGACACTGAAGCTTTCTTT. Supplemented by reference TRBV2 and TRBJ1-1, the full variable domain reads EPEVTQTPSHQVTQMGQEVILRCVPISNHLYFYWYRQILGQKVEFLVSFYNNEISEKSEIFDDQFSVERPDGSNFTLKIRSTKLEDSAMYFCASGRQLDTEAFFGQGTRLTVV.

V and J are TRBV21-1 and TRBJ2-3; the D call of TRBD2 is as the table states it, not checked on the DNA. TRBV21-1 is assigned pseudogene status. The CDR3 runs to 18 residues. CDR3 DNA: TGTGCCAGCAGCCTCCCGCCCGGACTAGCGGGGGGCACAGATACGCAGTATTTT. This codes for CASSLPPGLAGGTDTQYF.

This clone was recorded a few times. Here the CDR3 reads CASSHRTGTGSGELFF. CDR3 sequence (DNA): TGTGCCAGCAGCCACCGAACCGGGACAGGGAGCGGGGAGCTGTTTTTT. The chain employs TRBV3-1 (or the pseudogene TRBV3-2) and TRBJ2-2; 9 bases agree with TRBD1. V lost 3 bases, J lost 7 bases, and 9 bases stayed unmatched. The CDR3 runs to 16 residues. Germline V gene lookup returns CDR1 LGHDT and CDR2 YNNKEL (reference sequence).

The chain employs TRBV4-2 and TRBJ1-1; the match to TRBD1 covers 11 bases. The CDR3 is 14 amino acids. Germline loops: CDR1 LGHNA, CDR2 YNFKEQ. J lost 4 bases, V lost 3 bases, and 1 base had no gene match. CDR3 loop: CASSHGQGATEAFF. As DNA, the CDR3 is TGTGCCAGCAGCCATGGACAGGGGGCCACTGAAGCTTTCTTT.

V usage is TRBV24-1 and J usage is TRBJ1-2, with D possibly matching TRBD1 (5 bases). Trimming left V 6 bases short and J 6 bases short, with 7 bases between. The length of the CDR3 is 11 residues. Germline loops: CDR1 KGHDR, CDR2 SFDVKD. The CDR3 region is CATSQGHGYTF. The CDR3 region has the DNA TGTGCCACCAGTCAGGGCCATGGCTACACCTTC.

This sequence joins TRBV18 and TRBJ2-3, with a possible D match to TRBD1 (5 bases). The CDR3 has 16 residues. CDR1 and CDR2 from the germline V gene are KGHSH and LQKENI. The germline V and J ends were trimmed by 1 base and 0 bases, with 11 bases remaining between them. This chain's CDR3 is CASSPRQLLSTDTQYF. The DNA for the CDR3 is TGTGCCAGCTCACCACGACAGCTCCTTAGCACAGATACGCAGTATTTT.

This clone was detected only a few times. The V call is TRBV7-2, the J call TRBJ2-5, with 13 bases identical to TRBD2. V was pared by 5 bases and J by 5 bases, with 11 bases of the junction left unmatched. This CDR3 spans 17 amino acids. Germline V gene data show CDR1 as SGHTA and CDR2 as FQGNSA. CDR3 DNA sequence: TGTGCCAGCAGCGTTTCGGGACTAGCGGGGCCCGGGGAGACCCAGTACTTC. Protein: CASSVSGLAGPGETQYF.

This clone appeared a few times. The J gene is TRBJ2-7, the V gene TRBV5-1; D remains unclear. The germline CDR1 and CDR2 sequences are SGHRS and YFSETQ. Trimming cost V 0 bases and J 0 bases, with 7 bases left between them. CDR3 length: 14 amino acids. CDR3 DNA: TGCGCCAGCAGCTTGGGCAGTCTCTCCTACGAGCAGTACTTC. This translates into CASSLGSLSYEQYF.

V gene TRBV28 combines with J gene TRBJ1-2; tentative D call: TRBD1 (5 bases). CDR1 MDHEN and CDR2 SYDVKM come from the germline V gene. The ends were cut back, 7 bases at V and 4 bases at J, with 19 bases in the middle. The CDR3 has 15 residues. The CDR3 is CASTLKTATIYGYTF. For the CDR3, the DNA is TGTGCCAGCACCCTGAAGACAGCAACGATCTATGGCTACACCTTC.

The chain joins TRBV6-2 or TRBV6-3 to TRBJ2-7; D possibly corresponds to TRBD1 (5 bases). CDR1 and CDR2 (germline): MNHEY, SVGEGT. CDR3 length equals 14 residues. The ends were cut back, 5 bases at V and 0 bases at J, with 11 bases in the middle. CDR3 nucleotides: TGTGCCAGCAGTCTCGACAGATACTCCTACGAGCAGTACTTC. Protein: CASSLDRYSYEQYF.

The chain employs TRBV19 and TRBJ2-7, with TRBD2 as a possible D gene (6 bases). The CDR3 contains 15 residues. Germline CDR1 LNHDA, CDR2 SQIVND (reference sequence). Deletions cut 1 base from V and 2 bases from J, with 12 bases between. The CDR3 loop is CASSIGGGYTYEQYF. The CDR3 DNA sequence: TGTGCCAGTAGTATAGGTGGAGGGTATACCTACGAGCAGTACTTC.

A single count supports this clone. The chain recombines TRBV28 with TRBJ2-3; 8 positions match TRBD2. J was trimmed by 4 bases and V by 5 bases; bases with no gene match: 8. This CDR3 contains 15 residues. The germline gives CDR1 MDHEN, CDR2 SYDVKM. As DNA, the CDR3 is TGTGCCAGCAGTCCCCTGGGACTAGGTGCAGATACGCAGTATTTT. Translating it yields CASSPLGLGADTQYF. The full variable domain, its missing parts supplied by reference TRBV28 and TRBJ2-3, is DVKVTQSSRYLVKRTGEKVFLECVQDMDHENMFWYRQDPGLGLRLIYFSYDVKMKEKGDIPEGYSVSREKKERFSLILESASTNQTSMYLCASSPLGLGADTQYFGPGTRLTVL.

This clone was recorded once. The chain uses TRBV3-1 (or the pseudogene TRBV3-2) and TRBJ1-2; 10 bases fit TRBD1. With V trimmed by 2 bases and J by 10 bases, 16 bases remained unmatched. This CDR3 is 17 amino acids long. The germline CDR1 and CDR2 sequences are LGHDT and YNNKEL (reference sequence). The CDR3 region has the DNA TGTGCCAGCAGCCAATTTAGGGCAACCGGGACAGGGGCTTTCTACACCTTC. Protein product: CASSQFRATGTGAFYTF.

This clone appeared once. Sequence at one end of the junction differs from germline and may be a read error. The rearrangement joins TRBV3-1 (or the pseudogene TRBV3-2) to TRBJ2-7; TRBD2 matches at 7 bases. The CDR3 length is 14 residues. The germline V gene has CDR1 LGHDT and CDR2 YNNKEL (reference sequence). The CDR3 is CASSRRGTEGNVHF. CDR3 bases: TGTGCCAGCAGCCGGCGGGGGACTGAGGGGAATGTGCACTTC.

The V call is TRBV9, the J call TRBJ1-2; 8 bases match TRBD1. The CDR3 spans 14 residues. Germline loops: CDR1 SGDLS, CDR2 YYNGEE. With 4 bases clipped from V and 4 bases from J, the junction kept 6 bases outside the gene matches. CDR3 DNA: TGTGCCAGCAGCCCGGGGACAGGTTCCTATGGCTACACCTTC. Protein product: CASSPGTGSYGYTF.

CDR3 region: CATSREPSGGDYNEQFF. The CDR3 DNA reads as TGTGCCACCAGCAGAGAACCTAGCGGGGGTGACTACAATGAGCAGTTCTTC. This sequence joins TRBV15 and TRBJ2-1; 10 bases align to TRBD2. The V gene's germline CDR1 is LNHNV and CDR2 YYDKDF (reference sequence). This CDR3 has 17 residues. Trimming cost V 0 bases and J 3 bases; bases outside gene matches: 5.

The chain uses TRBV7-2 and TRBJ1-5, with D maybe TRBD1 (5 bases). Trimming took 2 bases from V and 0 from J, leaving 11 bases between them. CDR3 length equals 16 residues. CDR1 and CDR2 (germline): SGHTA, FQGNSA. CDR3: CASSLLGGSSNQPQHF. CDR3 sequence (DNA): TGTGCCAGCAGCTTACTCGGGGGGAGTAGCAATCAGCCCCAGCATTTT.